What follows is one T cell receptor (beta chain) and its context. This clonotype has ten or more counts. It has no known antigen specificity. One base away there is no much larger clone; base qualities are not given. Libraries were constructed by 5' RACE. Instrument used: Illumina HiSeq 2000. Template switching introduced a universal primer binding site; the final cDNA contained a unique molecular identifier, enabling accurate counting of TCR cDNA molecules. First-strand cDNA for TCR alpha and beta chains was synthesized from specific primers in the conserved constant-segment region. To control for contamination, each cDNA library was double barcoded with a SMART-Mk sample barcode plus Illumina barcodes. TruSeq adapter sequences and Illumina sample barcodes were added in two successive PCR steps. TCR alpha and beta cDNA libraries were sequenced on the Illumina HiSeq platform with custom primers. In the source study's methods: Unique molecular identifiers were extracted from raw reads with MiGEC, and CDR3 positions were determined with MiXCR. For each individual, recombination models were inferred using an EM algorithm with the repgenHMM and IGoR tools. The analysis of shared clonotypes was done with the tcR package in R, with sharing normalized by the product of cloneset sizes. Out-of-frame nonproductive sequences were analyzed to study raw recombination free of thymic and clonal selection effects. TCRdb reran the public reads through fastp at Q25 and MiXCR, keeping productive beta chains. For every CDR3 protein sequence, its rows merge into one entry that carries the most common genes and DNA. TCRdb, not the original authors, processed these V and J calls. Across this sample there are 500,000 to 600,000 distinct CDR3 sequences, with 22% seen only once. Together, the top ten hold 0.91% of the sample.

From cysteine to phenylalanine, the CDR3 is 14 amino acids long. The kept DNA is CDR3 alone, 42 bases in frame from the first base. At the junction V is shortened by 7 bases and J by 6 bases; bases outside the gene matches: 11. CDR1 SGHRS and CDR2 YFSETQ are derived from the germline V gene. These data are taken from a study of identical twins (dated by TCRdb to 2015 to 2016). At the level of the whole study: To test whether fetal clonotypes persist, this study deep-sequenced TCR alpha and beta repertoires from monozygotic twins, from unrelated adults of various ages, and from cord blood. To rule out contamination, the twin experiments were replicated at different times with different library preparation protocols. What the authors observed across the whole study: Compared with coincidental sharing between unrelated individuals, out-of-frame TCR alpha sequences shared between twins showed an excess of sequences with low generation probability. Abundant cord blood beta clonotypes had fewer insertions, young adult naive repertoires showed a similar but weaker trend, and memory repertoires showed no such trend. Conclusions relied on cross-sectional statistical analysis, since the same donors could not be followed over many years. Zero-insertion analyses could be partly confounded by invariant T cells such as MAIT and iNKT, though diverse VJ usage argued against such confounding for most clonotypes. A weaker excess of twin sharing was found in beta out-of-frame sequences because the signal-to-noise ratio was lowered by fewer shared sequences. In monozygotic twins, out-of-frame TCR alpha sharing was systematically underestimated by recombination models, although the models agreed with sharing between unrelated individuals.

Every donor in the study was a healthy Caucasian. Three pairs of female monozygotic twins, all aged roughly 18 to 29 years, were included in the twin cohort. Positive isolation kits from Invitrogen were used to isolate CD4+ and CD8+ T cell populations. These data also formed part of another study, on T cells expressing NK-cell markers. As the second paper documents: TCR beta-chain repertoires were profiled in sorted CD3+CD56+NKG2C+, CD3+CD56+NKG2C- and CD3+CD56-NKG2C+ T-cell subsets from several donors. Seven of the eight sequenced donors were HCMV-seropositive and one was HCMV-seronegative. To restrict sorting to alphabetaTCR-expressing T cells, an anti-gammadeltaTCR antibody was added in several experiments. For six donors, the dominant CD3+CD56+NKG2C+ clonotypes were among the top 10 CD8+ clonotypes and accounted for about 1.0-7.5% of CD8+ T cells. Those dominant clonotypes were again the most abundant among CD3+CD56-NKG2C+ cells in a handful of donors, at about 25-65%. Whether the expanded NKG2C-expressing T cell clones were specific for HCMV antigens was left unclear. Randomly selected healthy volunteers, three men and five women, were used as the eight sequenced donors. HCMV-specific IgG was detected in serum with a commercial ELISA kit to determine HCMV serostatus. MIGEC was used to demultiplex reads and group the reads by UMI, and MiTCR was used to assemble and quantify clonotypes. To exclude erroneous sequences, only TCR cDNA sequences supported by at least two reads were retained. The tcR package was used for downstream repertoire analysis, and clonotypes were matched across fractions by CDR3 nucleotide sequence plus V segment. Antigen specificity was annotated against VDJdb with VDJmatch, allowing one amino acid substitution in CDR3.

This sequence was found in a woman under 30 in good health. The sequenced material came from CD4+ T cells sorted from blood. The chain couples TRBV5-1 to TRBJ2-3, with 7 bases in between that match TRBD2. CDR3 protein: CASRPYQAGDTQYF. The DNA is TGCGCCAGCCGTCCGTATCAAGCGGGGGATACGCAGTATTTT. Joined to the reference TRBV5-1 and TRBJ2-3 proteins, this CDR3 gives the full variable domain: KAGVTQTPRYLIKTRGQQVTLSCSPISGHRSVSWYQQTPGQGLQFLFEYFSETQRNKGNFPGRFSGRQFSNSRSEMNVSTLELGDSALYLCASRPYQAGDTQYFGPGTRLTVL.